These 26 T cell receptor beta chains originate from one sample sequenced in a study of cytomegalovirus exposure and HLA in healthy donors. Vbeta (60) and Jbeta (13) primers were used in the PCR. Some clones are missing from TCRdb's copy, which holds only in-frame ones; the method was immunoSEQ multiplex PCR. The sample has 130,000 to 150,000 clones, over 75% seen once. The specimen was PBMCs. The receptors shown here come from a male donor in good health and CMV-seronegative.

The V call is TRBV19, the J call TRBJ1-1; TRBD1 is a possible D gene (5 bases). The V gene's germline CDR1 is LNHDA and CDR2 SQIVND (reference sequence). With 6 bases removed from V and 4 bases from J, the gap between germline ends came to 15 bases. There are 14 residues in the CDR3. The CDR3 is CASRDQGYSTEAFF. The CDR3 nucleotides read TGTGCCAGTAGAGATCAGGGTTATAGCACTGAAGCTTTCTTT.

Only a few counts were recorded for this clone. This chain uses TRBV7-6 with TRBJ2-1; 7 nucleotides match TRBD2. The CDR3 contains 17 residues. The V segment lost 1 base and the J segment 3 bases; nucleotides outside the gene matches: 9. The V gene's germline CDR1 is SGHVS and CDR2 FNYEAQ. CDR3 in amino acids: CASSLVPSGDLYNEQFF. As DNA, the CDR3 is TGTGCCAGCAGCTTAGTACCCAGCGGGGACCTCTACAATGAGCAGTTCTTC.

This clone was seen only a few times. The chain has TRBV5-1 and TRBJ2-7, with 9 bases fitting TRBD2. The CDR3 sequence is 14 residues long. The germline V gene has CDR1 SGHRS and CDR2 YFSETQ. V was clipped by 4 bases and J by 5 bases; unmatched bases: 7. DNA for the CDR3: TGCGCCAGCAGCATTAGCGGGGGTGCGGACGAGCAGTACTTC. Protein: CASSISGGADEQYF.

This chain joins TRBV25-1 and TRBJ2-3, with 9 nucleotides matching TRBD2. Trimming cost V 9 bases and J 3 bases; bases outside gene matches: 7. Germline CDR1 is MGHDK and CDR2 is SYGVNS. The CDR3 totals 14 residues. In nucleotides, the CDR3 is TGTGCCAGTAAACGGGCGGGAGGGACAGATACGCAGTATTTT. Amino acids: CASKRAGGTDTQYF.

In its sample, this clone was seen once. The chain is built from TRBV5-1 and TRBJ1-1; TRBD1 matches 10 bases. The germline CDR1 and CDR2 sequences are SGHRS and YFSETQ. This CDR3 spans 16 amino acids. J gave up 4 bases and V 3 bases, and 9 bases lay outside the gene matches. CDR3 region: CASSYTGTGVITEAFF. The CDR3 DNA follows: TGCGCCAGCAGCTACACCGGGACAGGGGTGATCACTGAAGCTTTCTTT.

The chain combines TRBV2 with TRBJ1-5, with D maybe TRBD1 (6 bases). In germline, CDR1 is SNHLY, CDR2 FYNNEI. The CDR3 length is 15 residues. V was clipped by 4 bases and J by 0 bases, with 10 bases between them. The CDR3 coding sequence is TGTGCCAGCAGTGGACAGGACTTTAGCAATCAGCCCCAGCATTTT. Protein product: CASSGQDFSNQPQHF.

This chain connects TRBV6-5 to TRBJ2-2; maybe TRBD1 (6 bases). V gave up 11 bases and J gave up 2 bases, with 12 bases separating them. The CDR3 runs to 13 residues. Germline V gene lookup returns CDR1 MNHEY and CDR2 SVGAGI. Here the CDR3 reads CAGRDTNTGELFF. CDR3 bases: TGTGCCGGACGGGACACAAACACCGGGGAGCTGTTTTTT.

This clone has a single count. The CDR3 region has the DNA TGCGCCAGCAGCCCAGGGACAGGGGGCTGGGGCACTGAAGCTTTCTTT. Protein product: CASSPGTGGWGTEAFF. V and J are TRBV5-1 and TRBJ1-1; 12 bases line up with TRBD1. Looked up from germline, CDR1 is SGHRS and CDR2 is YFSETQ. V gave up 4 bases and J gave up 4 bases; unmatched junction bases: 8. CDR3 length equals 16 residues. The whole variable domain, filled in from reference TRBV5-1 and TRBJ1-1, reads KAGVTQTPRYLIKTRGQQVTLSCSPISGHRSVSWYQQTPGQGLQFLFEYFSETQRNKGNFPGRFSGRQFSNSRSEMNVSTLELGDSALYLCASSPGTGGWGTEAFFGQGTRLTVV.

The V and J genes are TRBV30 and TRBJ2-7, with D possibly TRBD1 on 6 matching bases. The germline gives CDR1 GTSNPN, CDR2 SVGIG (reference sequence). V was clipped by 2 bases and J by 5 bases, with 13 bases between them. The CDR3 has 13 amino acids. The CDR3 region is CAWSNRVAHEQYF. The CDR3 DNA sequence: TGTGCCTGGAGTAACAGGGTAGCCCACGAGCAGTACTTC. The entire variable domain, with the rest obtained from reference TRBV30 and TRBJ2-7, is as follows: SQTIHQWPATLVQPVGSPLSLECTVEGTSNPNLYWYRQAAGRGLQLLFYSVGIGQISSEVPQNLSASRPQDRQFILSSKKLLLSDSGFYLCAWSNRVAHEQYFGPGTRLTVT.

This chain joins TRBV5-1 and TRBJ2-1; tentatively, D is TRBD2 (5 bases). Germline V gene sequence: CDR1 SGHRS, CDR2 YFSETQ. V lost 0 bases to trimming and J lost 9 bases, with 16 bases between them. The CDR3 consists of 15 residues. The CDR3 DNA sequence: TGCGCCAGCAGCTTGGAGGTAGCGTCTGGAGCTGAGCAGTTCTTC. This sequence encodes CASSLEVASGAEQFF.

The rearrangement uses TRBV30 and TRBJ2-1; perhaps TRBD1 as D (6 bases). CDR3 length: 13 amino acids. V lost 2 bases and J lost 7, with 12 bases in between. The germline V gene has CDR1 GTSNPN and CDR2 SVGIG (reference sequence). The CDR3 loop is CAWSTGFGNEQFF. CDR3 DNA sequence: TGTGCCTGGAGTACAGGGTTTGGTAATGAGCAGTTCTTC. Supplemented by reference TRBV30 and TRBJ2-1, the full variable domain reads SQTIHQWPATLVQPVGSPLSLECTVEGTSNPNLYWYRQAAGRGLQLLFYSVGIGQISSEVPQNLSASRPQDRQFILSSKKLLLSDSGFYLCAWSTGFGNEQFFGPGTRLTVL.

The V and J genes are TRBV13 and TRBJ2-7, with D maybe TRBD1 (6 bases). Trimming stripped 2 bases from V and 4 bases from J, with 15 bases between. Germline CDR1 reads PRHDT; CDR2 reads FYEKMQ (reference sequence). This CDR3 has 15 residues. The CDR3 DNA reads as TGTGCCAGCAGCTTATTCGGTCAGGGGACGTACGAGCAGTACTTC. It yields the protein CASSLFGQGTYEQYF.

The V and J genes are TRBV7-6 and TRBJ2-5; D perhaps matches TRBD2 (6 bases). V lost 5 bases, J lost 5 bases, and 12 bases lay in between. Germline V gene data show CDR1 as SGHVS and CDR2 as FNYEAQ. The CDR3 runs to 13 residues. The CDR3 DNA reads as TGTGCCAGCAGCATACGGGAGCGGGAGACCCAGTACTTC. Protein: CASSIRERETQYF. The whole variable domain, remainder taken from reference TRBV7-6 and TRBJ2-5, is GAGVSQSPRYKVTKRGQDVALRCDPISGHVSLYWYRQALGQGPEFLTYFNYEAQQDKSGLPNDRFSAERPEGSISTLTIQRTEQRDSAMYRCASSIRERETQYFGPGTRLLVL.

There are a few counts of this clone. The junction departs from germline at one end; a sequencing error may be responsible. The chain joins TRBV7-9 to TRBJ2-7; 10 nucleotides line up with TRBD1. Germline CDR1 and CDR2: SEHNR and FQNEAQ (reference sequence). The CDR3 is 16 residues long. The CDR3 DNA reads TGTTCCAGCAGCTCCCGACAGGGGGCAGGGGCCTACGAGCAGTACTTC. Residues: CSSSSRQGAGAYEQYF.

The chain links TRBV18 to TRBJ2-7; possibly TRBD1 for D (6 bases). Per germline, CDR1 KGHSH and CDR2 LQKENI. CDR3 size: 14 residues. Trimming pared 6 bases from V and 4 bases from J, leaving 16 bases between. The CDR3 nucleotides read TGTGCCAGCTCTCAACCCGGACAGTCGTACGAGCAGTACTTC. Amino acids: CASSQPGQSYEQYF.

The chain uses TRBV19 and TRBJ2-1, with 8 positions matching TRBD2. Germline CDR1 LNHDA, CDR2 SQIVND (reference sequence). This CDR3 is 15 amino acids long. After removal of 4 bases from V and 4 bases from J, the junction contained 6 bases not matched to a gene. In DNA form, the CDR3 reads TGTGCCAGTAGTACAATCCGGGGGGGTTACAATGAGCAGTTCTTC. It encodes CASSTIRGGYNEQFF. Using reference TRBV19 and TRBJ2-1 for the parts outside the CDR3, the full variable domain is DGGITQSPKYLFRKEGQNVTLSCEQNLNHDAMYWYRQDPGQGLRLIYYSQIVNDFQKGDIAEGYSVSREKKESFPLTVTSAQKNPTAFYLCASSTIRGGYNEQFFGPGTRLTVL.

The V gene is TRBV7-9, the J gene TRBJ2-7; 12 bases line up with TRBD1. V lost 5 bases to trimming and J lost 6 bases; unmatched junction nucleotides: 14. The CDR3 consists of 17 residues. Germline CDR1 reads SEHNR; CDR2 reads FQNEAQ (reference sequence). The CDR3 reads CASSLRDRGLVLSEQYF. As DNA, the CDR3 is TGTGCCAGCAGCCTCCGGGACAGGGGGCTGGTTTTGTCCGAGCAGTACTTC.

J is TRBJ2-7 and V is TRBV11-1; D is possibly TRBD1 (6 bases). Trimming cost V 1 base and J 2 bases, with 12 bases left between them. Germline CDR1 SGHAT, CDR2 FQDESV (reference sequence). CDR3 length equals 15 residues. The CDR3: CASSLEPGVAYEQYF. CDR3 sequence (DNA): TGTGCCAGCAGCTTAGAGCCAGGGGTAGCCTACGAGCAGTACTTC.

The V and J genes are TRBV2 and TRBJ2-2; TRBD1 aligns across 10 bases. The CDR3 has 15 amino acids. The V and J ends lost 6 bases and 5 bases, in that order; junction bases with no gene match: 6. Germline V CDR1 and CDR2: SNHLY, FYNNEI. The CDR3: CASRRPGQGTGELFF. Written as DNA, the CDR3 is TGTGCCAGCAGACGACCGGGACAGGGGACCGGGGAGCTGTTTTTT.

This chain's CDR3 is CASSLPGMAEETQYF. The CDR3, as DNA: TGTGCCAGCAGCTTACCAGGGATGGCGGAGGAGACCCAGTACTTC. The rearrangement joins TRBV13 to TRBJ2-5; TRBD1 is a possible D gene (5 bases). The V gene's germline CDR1 is PRHDT and CDR2 FYEKMQ (reference sequence). Deletions cut 2 bases from V and 5 bases from J, with 15 bases between. The CDR3 contains 15 residues.

This chain links TRBV29-1 with TRBJ1-1; 7 bases line up with TRBD1. The CDR3 runs 12 residues. After removal of 7 bases from V and 2 bases from J, the junction contained 4 bases not matched to a gene. The germline CDR1 and CDR2 sequences are SQVTM and ANQGSEA. The CDR3 DNA is TGCAGCGGCCGGGACAGAAACACTGAAGCTTTCTTT. This sequence encodes CSGRDRNTEAFF.

This chain joins TRBV5-1 and TRBJ2-1, with 9 positions matching TRBD2. Trimming cost V 1 base and J 3 bases; bases outside gene matches: 2. The CDR3 covers 15 residues. Looked up from germline, CDR1 is SGHRS and CDR2 is YFSETQ. The CDR3 nucleotides read TGCGCCAGCAGCTTGAGACTAGCGGACTACAATGAGCAGTTCTTC. Translating it yields CASSLRLADYNEQFF. The variable domain in full, with the rest retrieved from reference TRBV5-1 and TRBJ2-1, is KAGVTQTPRYLIKTRGQQVTLSCSPISGHRSVSWYQQTPGQGLQFLFEYFSETQRNKGNFPGRFSGRQFSNSRSEMNVSTLELGDSALYLCASSLRLADYNEQFFGPGTRLTVL.

The chain uses TRBV27 and TRBJ1-2, with TRBD1 matching 8 bases. This CDR3 contains 14 residues. The germline V gene encodes CDR1 MNHEY and CDR2 SMNVEV (reference sequence). J gave up 4 bases and V 3 bases, and 4 bases lay outside the gene matches. DNA for the CDR3: TGTGCCAGCAGTTTTCGCGACAGGGGCTATGGCTACACCTTC. Its translation is CASSFRDRGYGYTF.

This chain joins TRBV19 and TRBJ2-7; D may be TRBD2 (6 bases). The CDR3 extends over 13 amino acids. With 5 bases removed from V and 6 bases from J, the gap between germline ends came to 14 bases. Germline-derived CDR1 and CDR2 are LNHDA and SQIVND (reference sequence). The CDR3 DNA reads as TGTGCCAGTAGTGTTAGCGGATGGGGCGAGCAGTACTTC. This translates into CASSVSGWGEQYF.

J is TRBJ1-2 and V is TRBV7-2, with 8 nucleotides matching TRBD1. The CDR3 contains 12 residues. CDR1 is SGHTA, CDR2 FQGNSA, per germline. V dropped 4 bases and J dropped 11; count of bases not matched to a gene: 6. CDR3 in DNA: TGTGCCAGCAGCTGGACAGGGAAGATTTACACCTTC. This codes for CASSWTGKIYTF.

In this sample, this clone turned up once. The chain is built from TRBV29-1 and TRBJ2-1; 7 nucleotides line up with TRBD1. CDR1 is SQVTM, CDR2 ANQGSEA, per germline. The CDR3 is made up of 10 amino acids. Trimming took 7 bases from V and 7 from J; bases not matched to a gene: 1. The CDR3 DNA reads TGCAGCGCGGACAGGAATGAGCAGTTCTTC. Amino acid sequence: CSADRNEQFF.